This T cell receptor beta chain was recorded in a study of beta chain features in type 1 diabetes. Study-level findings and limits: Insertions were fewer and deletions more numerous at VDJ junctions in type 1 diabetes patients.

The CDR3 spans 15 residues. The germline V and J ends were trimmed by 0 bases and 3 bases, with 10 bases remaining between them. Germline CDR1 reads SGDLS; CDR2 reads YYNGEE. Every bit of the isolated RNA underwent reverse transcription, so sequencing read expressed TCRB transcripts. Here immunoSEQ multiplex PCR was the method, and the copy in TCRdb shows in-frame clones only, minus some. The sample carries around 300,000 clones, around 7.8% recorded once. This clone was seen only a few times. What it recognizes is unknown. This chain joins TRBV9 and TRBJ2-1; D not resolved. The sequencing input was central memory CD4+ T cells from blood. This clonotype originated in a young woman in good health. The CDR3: CASSVGPGSYNEQFF. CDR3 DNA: TGTGCCAGCAGCGTAGGTCCAGGCAGCTACAATGAGCAGTTCTTC.